A single sample gave rise to the 22 T cell receptor beta chains below, sequenced in a study of T cells after posttransplantation cyclophosphamide. The repertoire was sequenced with immunoSEQ multiplex PCR; TCRdb's copy has only in-frame clones and lacks some. The sample lists some 9,700 clones, 98% seen once, with around 0.25% in the top ten. Cells defined as naive were viable CD3+CD4+ or CD3+CD8+ and CCR7+CD45RA+CD45RO-CD95-CD27+CD28+. Sequenced input: naive CD4+ T cells sorted from PBMCs. These receptors all come from a woman aged 60-70 years in good health, CMV-negative, and a related stem cell transplant donor.

The gene calls are TRBV5-1 and TRBJ1-2; TRBD1 is a possible D gene (5 bases). V shed 0 bases and J shed 8 bases, with 11 bases lying between them. Germline CDR1 reads SGHRS; CDR2 reads YFSETQ. The CDR3 sequence is 13 residues long. CDR3: CASSLDQGPGYTF. The CDR3 coding sequence is TGCGCCAGCAGCTTGGATCAGGGTCCCGGCTACACCTTC.

V usage is TRBV6-4 and J usage is TRBJ2-5; 15 positions agree with TRBD2. The CDR3 extends over 19 amino acids. In germline, CDR1 is MRHNA, CDR2 SNTAGT. V dropped 3 bases and J dropped 0; count of bases not matched to a gene: 8. The CDR3 region is CASSEEGTSGGRNQETQYF. The CDR3 nucleotides are TGTGCCAGCAGTGAGGAAGGGACTAGCGGGGGGAGGAACCAAGAGACCCAGTACTTC.

J is TRBJ2-2 and V is TRBV9, with 7 bases identical to TRBD2. With V trimmed by 4 bases and J by 6 bases, 9 bases remained unmatched. The CDR3 has 15 residues. Germline values: CDR1 SGDLS, CDR2 YYNGEE. CDR3 residues: CASSPRGTSAGELFF. The CDR3 bases are TGTGCCAGCAGCCCCCGGGGCACTAGCGCCGGGGAGCTGTTTTTT.

The DNA of the CDR3 is TGTGCCAGCAGTTTCCGGGACACTAATTCACCCCTCCACTTT. Its protein is CASSFRDTNSPLHF. This chain connects TRBV28 to TRBJ1-6; TRBD1 is a possible D gene (6 bases). From germline, CDR1 is MDHEN and CDR2 SYDVKM. This CDR3 region has 14 residues. V was pared by 3 bases and J by 6 bases, with 9 bases between.

The gene calls are TRBV11-2 and TRBJ1-2, with D possibly matching TRBD1 (6 bases). This CDR3 is 12 amino acids long. CDR1 and CDR2 (germline): SGHAT, FQNNGV. V lost 6 bases and J lost 1, with 6 bases in between. CDR3 nucleotides: TGTGCCAGCAGGGACAGTAACTATGGCTACACCTTC. As protein: CASRDSNYGYTF.

Turning to this clone: Other DNA sequences from this sample encode an identical CDR3 as well. This sequence joins TRBV6-1 and TRBJ1-2; tentatively, D is TRBD1 (5 bases). CDR3 length: 13 amino acids. The germline V gene has CDR1 MNHNS and CDR2 SASEGT. V was cut by 6 bases and J by 7 bases, with 15 bases left in between. The CDR3 here is CASRGGTAAGYTF. CDR3 DNA: TGTGCCAGCAGGGGGGGGACCGCCGCTGGCTACACCTTC.

This clone was seen only a few times. The chain has TRBV5-1 and TRBJ2-1; 9 nucleotides align to TRBD1. CDR1 SGHRS and CDR2 YFSETQ come from the germline V gene. The CDR3 is 15 residues long. The J segment lost 3 bases and the V segment lost 4 bases, leaving 5 bases of the junction unmatched. CDR3 sequence reads: CASSLATGGYNEQFF. DNA for the CDR3: TGCGCCAGCAGCCTTGCGACAGGGGGCTACAATGAGCAGTTCTTC.

A single count supports this clone. This chain connects TRBV5-6 to TRBJ1-2; the match to TRBD1 covers 11 bases. Trimming cost V 0 bases and J 2 bases; bases outside gene matches: 3. This CDR3 region has 16 residues. Germline V gives CDR1 SGHDT, CDR2 YYEEEE. CDR3 protein: CASSLGTGGKNYGYTF. In nucleotides, the CDR3 is TGTGCCAGCAGCTTGGGGACAGGGGGCAAAAACTATGGCTACACCTTC.

This rearrangement joins TRBV6-1 to TRBJ1-2; D is perhaps TRBD1 (5 bases). There are 13 residues in the CDR3. The V gene's germline CDR1 is MNHNS and CDR2 SASEGT. The V end was cut by 5 bases, the J end by 4 bases, with 11 bases between. CDR3 in amino acids: CASSLKGLYGYTF. DNA of the CDR3: TGTGCCAGCAGTTTAAAGGGGCTCTATGGCTACACCTTC.

The chain links TRBV11-2 to TRBJ2-7, with D unclear. The V gene lost 3 bases and the J gene lost 0 bases, with 15 bases spanning the gap. CDR1 is SGHAT, CDR2 FQNNGV, per germline. This CDR3 spans 16 amino acids. CDR3 DNA: TGTGCCAGCAGCTTCAGAGGCTCTGCCCCCTCCTACGAGCAGTACTTC. It encodes CASSFRGSAPSYEQYF.

The V and J genes are TRBV5-6 and TRBJ2-5; 7 bases are a match to TRBD2. V gave up 2 bases and J gave up 2 bases; unmatched junction bases: 6. This CDR3 is built from 15 residues. Germline V gene data show CDR1 as SGHDT and CDR2 as YYEEEE. Here the CDR3 reads CASSFAAGRQETQYF. CDR3 sequence (DNA): TGTGCCAGCAGCTTTGCAGCGGGACGACAAGAGACCCAGTACTTC.

The chain uses TRBV6-4 and TRBJ2-3; 10 positions agree with TRBD2. Germline CDR1 MRHNA, CDR2 SNTAGT. The CDR3 spans 19 residues. After removal of 3 bases from V and 0 bases from J, the junction contained 12 bases not matched to a gene. CDR3 protein: CASSEFERGGRGSTDTQYF. The DNA for the CDR3 is TGTGCCAGCAGTGAATTTGAGCGGGGGGGCCGCGGAAGCACAGATACGCAGTATTTT.

This clone was counted only a few times. CDR3 bases: TGTGCCAGCAGCCATAGGGGATCTGGAAACACCATATATTTT. Amino acid sequence: CASSHRGSGNTIYF. V usage is TRBV14 and J usage is TRBJ1-3, with D maybe TRBD1 (5 bases). Trimming left V 3 bases short and J 1 base short, with 7 bases between. The CDR3 sequence is 14 residues long. Germline V lookup: CDR1 SGHDN, CDR2 FVKESK.

This chain uses TRBV5-6 with TRBJ2-7; TRBD2 might be the D (6 bases). The V end lost 0 bases, the J end lost 0 bases, and 10 bases lay between the germline ends. CDR3 length: 15 amino acids. Germline CDR1 is SGHDT and CDR2 is YYEEEE. The CDR3 DNA is TGTGCCAGCAGCTTGGGGATGACTAGCTCCTACGAGCAGTACTTC. Its protein product is CASSLGMTSSYEQYF.

As for this clone: Different DNA sequences within this sample yield the same CDR3. This chain joins TRBV27 and TRBJ1-6; 7 bases fit TRBD1. This CDR3 contains 15 residues. J gave up 5 bases and V 5 bases, and 6 bases lay outside the gene matches. The V gene's germline CDR1 is MNHEY and CDR2 SMNVEV (reference sequence). DNA for the CDR3: TGTGCCAGCAGTCCCCGGGACAGTAATAATTCACCCCTCCACTTT. This sequence encodes CASSPRDSNNSPLHF.

V and J are TRBV21-1 and TRBJ2-3; TRBD2 is taken as the D call from the table, unchecked against the DNA. TRBV21-1 is assigned pseudogene status. The CDR3 totals 16 residues. The chain's CDR3 is CASSSTSGRSTDTQYF. CDR3 sequence (DNA): TGTGCCAGCAGCTCGACTAGCGGGAGGTCCACAGATACGCAGTATTTT.

This chain connects TRBV19 to TRBJ2-7, with D possibly TRBD1 on 7 matching bases. This CDR3 is built from 14 residues. CDR1 LNHDA and CDR2 SQIVND come from the germline V gene (reference sequence). The germline V and J ends were trimmed by 6 bases and 3 bases, with 15 bases remaining between them. The CDR3 loop reads CASSPRRDSYEQYV. For the CDR3, the DNA is TGTGCCAGTAGCCCCAGGAGGGACAGCTACGAGCAGTACGTC.

The chain combines TRBV5-1 with TRBJ2-1; 15 bases map to TRBD2. This CDR3 region has 15 residues. Germline CDR1 is SGHRS and CDR2 is YFSETQ. V shed 4 bases and J 7 bases; nucleotides not matched to a gene: 3. The CDR3 nucleotides read TGCGCCAGCAGCCCAGGACTAGCGGGAGGGAATGAGCAGTTCTTC. It specifies CASSPGLAGGNEQFF.

The chain combines TRBV4-2 with TRBJ2-5; 7 bases match TRBD2. The J segment lost 5 bases and the V segment lost 4 bases, leaving 4 bases of the junction unmatched. Per germline, CDR1 LGHNA and CDR2 YNFKEQ. CDR3 length: 13 residues. As DNA, the CDR3 is TGTGCCAGCAGCCCCGGGAGGATGGAGACCCAGTACTTC. Its translation: CASSPGRMETQYF.

A word on this clone: The junction departs from germline at one end; a sequencing error may be responsible. The chain employs TRBV28 and TRBJ2-3; perhaps TRBD2 as D (6 bases). There are 17 residues in the CDR3. CDR1 and CDR2 (germline): MDHEN, SYDVKM. The CDR3 DNA sequence: TGTGCCGGCAGTTTAACAGCGGGCCACGAATCCACAGATACGCAGTATTTT. It specifies CAGSLTAGHESTDTQYF.

The J gene is TRBJ2-1, the V gene TRBV7-3; D possibly corresponds to TRBD1 (6 bases). Germline V CDR1 and CDR2: SGHTA, FQGTGA. Deletions cut 8 bases from V and 5 bases from J, with 10 bases between. This CDR3 region has 12 residues. The CDR3 DNA sequence: TGTGCCAGCGCTCAGGGGAACAATGAGCAGTTCTTC. Its protein product is CASAQGNNEQFF.

The rearrangement links TRBV18 to TRBJ2-3; 9 nucleotides agree with TRBD1. Per germline, CDR1 KGHSH and CDR2 LQKENI. The CDR3 covers 16 residues. V dropped 4 bases and J dropped 4; count of bases not matched to a gene: 9. DNA of the CDR3: TGTGCCAGCTCACTGGGACAGGGTAAATCAGCAGATACGCAGTATTTT. Translated, it gives CASSLGQGKSADTQYF.